The 16 T cell receptor beta chains below all came from one sample that was sequenced in a study of beta chain features in type 1 diabetes. The study reverse transcribed the entire isolated RNA, so it sequenced expressed TCRB transcripts. Here immunoSEQ multiplex PCR was the method, and the copy in TCRdb shows in-frame clones only, minus some. In the table there are almost 350,000 clones, about 20% of which are singletons. Input material: naive CD4+ T cells from blood. Receptors originate from a woman between 18 and 29 years old in good health.

This chain uses TRBV19 with TRBJ1-4, with D unresolved. CDR1 is LNHDA and CDR2 is SQIVND in the germline V gene (reference sequence). Trimming removed 3 bases from V and 0 bases from J, with 5 bases in between. This CDR3 is 14 amino acids long. The CDR3 is CASSMEATNEKLFF. The DNA of the CDR3 is TGTGCCAGTAGTATGGAGGCAACTAATGAAAAACTGTTTTTT. The full variable domain, in which reference TRBV19 and TRBJ1-4 provide the parts outside the CDR3, is DGGITQSPKYLFRKEGQNVTLSCEQNLNHDAMYWYRQDPGQGLRLIYYSQIVNDFQKGDIAEGYSVSREKKESFPLTVTSAQKNPTAFYLCASSMEATNEKLFFGSGTQLSVL.

The chain employs TRBV7-2 and TRBJ2-1; D possibly corresponds to TRBD2 (6 bases). The CDR3 sequence is 15 residues long. Trimming stripped 5 bases from V and 0 bases from J, with 11 bases between. Per germline, CDR1 SGHTA and CDR2 FQGNSA. The CDR3: CASSVRGTSYNEQFF. In DNA, the CDR3 is TGTGCCAGCAGCGTTCGCGGGACCTCCTACAATGAGCAGTTCTTC.

V is TRBV9 and J is TRBJ2-7; 9 bases map to TRBD2. The CDR3 has 14 residues. V lost 4 bases to trimming and J lost 8 bases; unmatched junction nucleotides: 10. Germline loops: CDR1 SGDLS, CDR2 YYNGEE. The CDR3 region has the DNA TGTGCCAGCAGCATTAGCGGGAGAGGTGATAAGCAGTACTTC. It codes for CASSISGRGDKQYF.

The genes are TRBV7-9 and TRBJ1-1, with 8 bases identical to TRBD1. CDR3 length: 14 residues. Germline V gene data show CDR1 as SEHNR and CDR2 as FQNEAQ (reference sequence). Trimming took 3 bases from V and 6 from J; bases not matched to a gene: 6. The CDR3 loop reads CASSFQGARSEAFF. DNA for the CDR3: TGTGCCAGCAGCTTCCAGGGGGCGCGATCTGAAGCTTTCTTT. Drawing the rest from reference TRBV7-9 and TRBJ1-1, the complete variable domain is DTGVSQNPRHKITKRGQNVTFRCDPISEHNRLYWYRQTLGQGPEFLTYFQNEAQLEKSRLLSDRFSAERPKGSFSTLEIQRTEQGDSAMYLCASSFQGARSEAFFGQGTRLTVV.

This rearrangement joins TRBV11-2 to TRBJ2-3, with 11 bases fitting TRBD2. Germline values: CDR1 SGHAT, CDR2 FQNNGV. The V and J ends lost 6 bases and 3 bases, in that order; junction bases with no gene match: 5. The CDR3 sequence is 15 residues long. CDR3 loop: CASRAGTSGTDTQYF. CDR3 coding DNA: TGTGCCAGCAGGGCCGGGACTAGCGGTACAGATACGCAGTATTTT.

J is TRBJ1-2 and V is TRBV30; TRBD1 matches at 7 bases. Per germline, CDR1 GTSNPN and CDR2 SVGIG (reference sequence). The length of the CDR3 is 14 residues. J was trimmed by 3 bases and V by 0 bases; bases with no gene match: 4. CDR3 sequence: CAWSVQGRYYGYTF. The CDR3 DNA sequence: TGTGCCTGGAGTGTACAGGGGAGGTACTATGGCTACACCTTC.

This chain connects TRBV30 to TRBJ1-2, with 7 bases lining up with TRBD1. The CDR3 runs to 13 residues. Germline assignment: CDR1 GTSNPN and CDR2 SVGIG (reference sequence). The trim removed 2 bases at V and 6 bases at J, leaving 6 bases unmatched. CDR3 amino acids: CAWSTTGTDGYTF. DNA of the CDR3: TGTGCCTGGAGTACGACAGGGACTGATGGCTACACCTTC.

This sequence joins TRBV19 and TRBJ2-1; no clear D gene. CDR1 is LNHDA, CDR2 SQIVND, per germline (reference sequence). V was shortened by 4 bases and J by 12 bases, with 16 bases between the two germline ends. The CDR3 length is 13 residues. The CDR3 protein is CASSSGVTSRQFF. The CDR3 DNA reads as TGTGCCAGTAGTAGTGGAGTAACGTCTCGGCAGTTCTTC.

This clone was seen just once. This chain links TRBV2 with TRBJ2-3; tentatively, D is TRBD2 (5 bases). The CDR3 is 10 amino acids. The V end lost 5 bases, the J end lost 10 bases, and 7 bases lay between the germline ends. The germline gives CDR1 SNHLY, CDR2 FYNNEI. The CDR3 DNA follows: TGTGCCAGCAGTCGGGGTTCGCAGTATTTT. Protein: CASSRGSQYF.

This chain uses TRBV5-1 with TRBJ2-1; 11 bases map to TRBD2. The germline CDR1 and CDR2 sequences are SGHRS and YFSETQ. The CDR3 has 15 amino acids. The V segment lost 4 bases and the J segment 10 bases; nucleotides outside the gene matches: 10. CDR3 DNA: TGCGCCAGCAGCCCGACTAGCGGGATGGCAGGGGAGCAGTTCTTC. It is translated as CASSPTSGMAGEQFF.

The chain uses TRBV18 and TRBJ1-2; the D is unclear. The germline gives CDR1 KGHSH, CDR2 LQKENI. V was pared by 5 bases and J by 4 bases, with 17 bases between. The CDR3 contains 15 residues. The CDR3 here is CASSSTTPETYGYTF. The CDR3 bases are TGTGCCAGCTCATCAACCACACCGGAGACCTATGGCTACACCTTC. The variable domain in full, with the rest retrieved from reference TRBV18 and TRBJ1-2, is NAGVMQNPRHLVRRRGQEARLRCSPMKGHSHVYWYRQLPEEGLKFMVYLQKENIIDESGMPKERFSAEFPKEGPSILRIQQVVRGDSAAYFCASSSTTPETYGYTFGSGTRLTVV.

V gene TRBV30 combines with J gene TRBJ2-1; a possible D gene is TRBD1 (6 bases). The CDR3 totals 15 residues. CDR1 and CDR2 from the germline V gene are GTSNPN and SVGIG (reference sequence). V lost 4 bases, J lost 4 bases, and 17 bases lay in between. This chain's CDR3 is CAWNTGTPFYNEQFF. CDR3 nucleotide sequence: TGTGCCTGGAACACCGGGACACCTTTTTACAATGAGCAGTTCTTC.

This clone was observed a few times. The rearrangement uses TRBV18 and TRBJ2-1; possibly TRBD2 for D (7 bases). This CDR3 has 16 residues. Germline V CDR1 and CDR2: KGHSH, LQKENI. Trimming removed 3 bases from V and 10 bases from J, with 22 bases in between. The CDR3 sequence is CASSPRAGAMAREQFF. As DNA, the CDR3 is TGTGCCAGCTCACCGAGGGCGGGGGCAATGGCTAGGGAGCAGTTCTTC.

The V call is TRBV7-9, the J call TRBJ2-3; 9 bases are a match to TRBD2. V lost 1 base, J lost 1 base, and 9 bases stayed unmatched. The length of the CDR3 is 18 residues. Germline V gives CDR1 SEHNR, CDR2 FQNEAQ (reference sequence). The CDR3 loop is CASSLGSSGRPRTDTQYF. DNA for the CDR3: TGTGCCAGCAGCTTAGGGAGTAGCGGGAGACCTCGCACAGATACGCAGTATTTT.

This clone showed up just a few times. The V and J genes are TRBV4-3 and TRBJ1-5; 7 bases align to TRBD1. J lost 2 bases, V lost 5 bases, and 6 bases had no gene match. The CDR3 has 15 amino acids. CDR1 is LGHNA, CDR2 YSLEER, per germline. CDR3: CASSEGAGGNQPQHF. CDR3 DNA sequence: TGCGCCAGCAGCGAGGGGGCAGGCGGCAATCAGCCCCAGCATTTT.

This chain links TRBV7-2 with TRBJ2-2; 9 bases line up with TRBD2. The CDR3 runs to 16 residues. Looked up from germline, CDR1 is SGHTA and CDR2 is FQGNSA. The J segment lost 13 bases and the V segment lost 6 bases, leaving 18 bases of the junction unmatched. CDR3 sequence: CASSSLPAGGPVRLFF. The DNA for the CDR3 is TGTGCCAGCAGTAGCCTCCCGGCGGGGGGGCCGGTGAGGCTGTTTTTT.